Sequencing of this TCR beta chain was carried out in a study of T-cell reconstitution after alpha-beta-depleted transplantation in children. TCRbeta library construction was performed incorporating unique molecular identifiers. TCRdb recomputed calls from the PCR reads with MiXCR, one row per CDR3 protein. Counted here are about 540,000 distinct CDR3 sequences, around 16% occurring once; the ten biggest clones make up 3.3%. Germline V gene data show CDR1 as SQVTM and CDR2 as ANQGSEA. The CDR3 covers 16 residues. With 0 bases removed from V and 4 bases from J, the gap between germline ends came to 18 bases.

The TCR comes from a human donor who donated a stem cell graft to a child with acute lymphoblastic leukemia. This sequence joins TRBV29-1 and TRBJ1-1, with a tentative D call TRBD1 (6 bases). Sequencing was performed on PBMCs from the stem cell graft donor, taken from the stem cell graft. The CDR3 DNA sequence: TGCAGCGTTGAAGATCTCGGAGGGACATCGGGCACTGAAGCTTTCTTT. Amino acid sequence: CSVEDLGGTSGTEAFF.